This is a list of T cell receptor beta chains from one sample in a study of monozygotic twins with inflammatory bowel disease. TCRdb re-called the 5' RACE reads; every CDR3 protein appears as one record, without DNA. The listing contains hundreds of thousands of distinct CDR3 sequences. The sample taken for sequencing was blood. These receptors all come from a human donor with ulcerative colitis or Crohn's disease, or a healthy co-twin of an affected twin (not recorded which). CDR3s include the opening cysteine and the closing phenylalanine or tryptophan.

cdr3_aa: CAIRMGQGGYTEAFF; j_call: TRBJ1-1; v_call: TRBV10-3
cdr3_aa: CASRSANYGYTF; j_call: TRBJ1-2; v_call: TRBV6-5
cdr3_aa: CASSLSGLAGSYEQYF; j_call: TRBJ2-7; v_call: TRBV28
cdr3_aa: CAWSQGGRGFNTGELFF; j_call: TRBJ2-2; v_call: TRBV30
cdr3_aa: CAWSRVSNTGELFF; j_call: TRBJ2-2; v_call: TRBV30
cdr3_aa: CTSSLRTSVTQPASTDTQYF; j_call: TRBJ2-3; v_call: TRBV12-3/TRBV12-4
cdr3_aa: CAWAREGNEKLFF; j_call: TRBJ1-4; v_call: TRBV30
cdr3_aa: CASSRDREVHEQYF; j_call: TRBJ2-7; v_call: TRBV19
cdr3_aa: CATSDLEKGRNEQFF; j_call: TRBJ2-1; v_call: TRBV24-1
cdr3_aa: CASSLRLSGDTQYF; j_call: TRBJ2-3; v_call: TRBV7-6
cdr3_aa: CASSREGQGTEAFF; j_call: TRBJ1-1; v_call: TRBV7-2
cdr3_aa: CASTRGQVLVQYF; j_call: TRBJ2-7; v_call: TRBV6-6
cdr3_aa: CSASRGSGNTGELFF; j_call: TRBJ2-2; v_call: TRBV20-1
cdr3_aa: CASSTGLAGRETQYF; j_call: TRBJ2-5; v_call: TRBV28
cdr3_aa: CASGRRAGASTDTQYF; j_call: TRBJ2-3; v_call: TRBV5-1
cdr3_aa: CSVRGWGNTEAFF; j_call: TRBJ1-1; v_call: TRBV29-1
cdr3_aa: CSAPRGGSVNTEAFF; j_call: TRBJ1-1; v_call: TRBV20-1
cdr3_aa: CASSHRTSGGLTEQFF; j_call: TRBJ2-1; v_call: TRBV3-1
cdr3_aa: CASSADGNQPQHF; j_call: TRBJ1-5; v_call: TRBV7-2
cdr3_aa: CASSPGTGYYGYTF; j_call: TRBJ1-2; v_call: TRBV6-1
cdr3_aa: CASSPITGTAGYEQYF; j_call: TRBJ2-7; v_call: TRBV7-9
cdr3_aa: CASSPQPPGFYGYTF; j_call: TRBJ1-2; v_call: TRBV2
cdr3_aa: CASSFGDTYNEQFF; j_call: TRBJ2-1; v_call: TRBV5-1
cdr3_aa: CASSQASTGYRLLRYEQYF; j_call: TRBJ2-7; v_call: TRBV3-1
cdr3_aa: CASSLPPRASGDNEQFF; j_call: TRBJ2-1; v_call: TRBV18
cdr3_aa: CASSLLGPERTDTQYF; j_call: TRBJ2-3; v_call: TRBV12-3/TRBV12-4
cdr3_aa: CATSEAHTPDTQYF; j_call: TRBJ2-3; v_call: TRBV24-1
cdr3_aa: CASSLAVTAKGSEAFF; j_call: TRBJ1-1; v_call: TRBV7-2
cdr3_aa: CASVPDGGRWTEAFF; j_call: TRBJ1-1; v_call: TRBV7-2
cdr3_aa: CASSQGWGEQYF; j_call: TRBJ2-7; v_call: TRBV4-1
cdr3_aa: CASSLYRAGYNEQFF; j_call: TRBJ2-1; v_call: TRBV7-3
cdr3_aa: CASSFSERTQYF; j_call: TRBJ2-5; v_call: TRBV12-3/TRBV12-4
cdr3_aa: CASSIINREGNQPQHF; j_call: TRBJ1-5; v_call: TRBV21-1
cdr3_aa: CSVERGTNTEAFF; j_call: TRBJ1-1; v_call: TRBV29-1
cdr3_aa: CAMWGLAAYNEQFF; j_call: TRBJ2-1; v_call: TRBV5-1
cdr3_aa: CASSLTSVSQTQYF; j_call: TRBJ2-5; v_call: TRBV7-3
cdr3_aa: CASSRGQGGLSGANVLTF; j_call: TRBJ2-6; v_call: TRBV11-1
cdr3_aa: CASSQGEVTDTQYF; j_call: TRBJ2-3; v_call: TRBV5-4
cdr3_aa: CASSGEQGNQPQHF; j_call: TRBJ1-5; v_call: TRBV2
cdr3_aa: CASSAGYTAEAFF; j_call: TRBJ1-1; v_call: TRBV11-1
cdr3_aa: CASSQGVTSGPTGELFF; j_call: TRBJ2-2; v_call: TRBV4-3
cdr3_aa: CASSARTGDEQFF; j_call: TRBJ2-1; v_call: TRBV7-7
cdr3_aa: CASRQGLDNSPLHF; j_call: TRBJ1-6; v_call: TRBV27
cdr3_aa: CASSLELRPPLHF; j_call: TRBJ1-6; v_call: TRBV5-1
cdr3_aa: CASSPQEARELFF; j_call: TRBJ2-2; v_call: TRBV18
cdr3_aa: CASSKTGINEQYF; j_call: TRBJ2-7; v_call: TRBV7-2
cdr3_aa: CASSYGGAGFF; j_call: TRBJ2-1; v_call: TRBV7-2
cdr3_aa: CASSYPFKGGTEQFF; j_call: TRBJ2-1; v_call: TRBV6-5
cdr3_aa: CASSHPVVSFPAFF; j_call: TRBJ1-1; v_call: TRBV23-1
cdr3_aa: CASSLVGTTNTGELFF; j_call: TRBJ2-2; v_call: TRBV27
cdr3_aa: CASSPIDRGANEKYF; j_call: TRBJ2-3; v_call: TRBV7-7
cdr3_aa: CASTAILGVYDEQYF; j_call: TRBJ2-7; v_call: TRBV28